This T cell receptor (beta chain) was recorded in a study of T cells in Graves' hyperthyroidism and ophthalmopathy. Whole-study context: Peripheral blood samples were taken at initial diagnosis, prior to any treatment.

The CDR3 has 15 residues. Germline V gene data show CDR1 as MDHEN and CDR2 as SYDVKM. Trimming cost V 3 bases and J 0 bases, with 11 bases left between them. In its sample, this clonotype was seen many times. Its antigen is currently unknown. Researchers amplified the TCR beta CDR3 regions from RNA transcripts. Initially, a first-round RT-PCR of the TCR CDR3 employed the HTBI primer set. TCRdb re-analysed the multiplex PCR reads in MiXCR, keeping a single row per CDR3 protein. The sample carries some 650,000 distinct CDR3 sequences, around 16% recorded once. Study-level points and caveats: In the blood, most expanded thyroid clonotypes above 0.001 appeared as well.

Diagnostic decisions used clinical symptoms, serum thyroxine and TRAb, thyroid ultrasound and orbital computed tomography. Extraction of PBMCs used roughly 9.3 ml of fresh peripheral blood. Sequenced sample: blood. The clonotype was recovered from a woman aged 40 to 55 with Graves' ophthalmopathy. This chain joins TRBV28 and TRBJ1-1, with a weak D call TRBD1 (5 bases). CDR3: CASSFPGPMNTEAFF. Written as DNA, the CDR3 is TGTGCCAGCAGTTTCCCAGGGCCCATGAACACTGAAGCTTTCTTT.